The 10 T cell receptor beta chains below all came from one sample that was sequenced in a study of shared clonotypes between healthy human individuals. Produced via immunoSEQ multiplex PCR; TCRdb's table is partial and in-frame only. The sample carries roughly 1,100,000 clones, more than 60% recorded once. Sequencing input: memory CD4+ T cells sorted from blood. Subset given: CD45RA-negative fraction. These receptors all stem from a man aged 18 to 30 in good health.

This clone occurred a few times. This sequence joins TRBV9 and TRBJ1-4, with TRBD1 identical over 7 bases. Trimming took 4 bases from V and 3 from J; bases not matched to a gene: 6. Germline CDR1 reads SGDLS; CDR2 reads YYNGEE. The CDR3 runs to 15 residues. Written as DNA, the CDR3 is TGTGCCAGCAGCAAAGGGGGCCAAGCTAATGAAAAACTGTTTTTT. This encodes CASSKGGQANEKLFF.

This clone was picked up one time. CDR3 sequence (DNA): TGCGCCAGCAGCTCCGGACAGCACGGGGCCAACGTCCTGACTTTC. This sequence encodes CASSSGQHGANVLTF. This sequence joins TRBV5-1 and TRBJ2-6; D is possibly TRBD1 (6 bases). In germline, CDR1 is SGHRS, CDR2 YFSETQ. The V end lost 3 bases, the J end lost 4 bases, and 11 bases lay between the germline ends. The CDR3 is made up of 15 amino acids.

This clone was seen a handful of times. The chain recombines TRBV5-4 with TRBJ2-5, with D perhaps matching TRBD1 or TRBD2 (7 bases each). Germline lookup yields CDR1 SGHNT and CDR2 YYREEE (reference sequence). The V end lost 0 bases, the J end lost 5 bases, and 14 bases lay between the germline ends. The CDR3 runs 15 residues. CDR3 sequence: CASSLEGRGPETQYF. The CDR3 DNA follows: TGTGCCAGCAGCTTGGAAGGGAGGGGGCCGGAGACCCAGTACTTC.

The CDR3 reads CATSKGGNTEAFF. The CDR3 DNA reads as TGCGCCACATCAAAAGGGGGAAACACTGAAGCTTTCTTT. J is TRBJ1-1 and V is TRBV5-1, with a possible D match to TRBD1 (6 bases). This CDR3 is 13 amino acids long. From germline, CDR1 is SGHRS and CDR2 YFSETQ. The ends were cut back, 9 bases at V and 2 bases at J, with 14 bases in the middle.

The rearrangement uses TRBV6-5 and TRBJ2-7, with D tentatively TRBD1 (5 bases). The CDR3 covers 12 residues. V was trimmed by 7 bases and J by 1 base, leaving 8 bases between them. The germline V gene encodes CDR1 MNHEY and CDR2 SVGAGI. This chain's CDR3 is CASIGQSYEQYF. The DNA for the CDR3 is TGTGCCAGCATTGGACAATCCTACGAGCAGTACTTC.

Of note for this clone: The sample contains more than one DNA sequence encoding this CDR3. This chain joins TRBV6-1 and TRBJ1-1; D gene uncertain. Germline V gives CDR1 MNHNS, CDR2 SASEGT. The length of the CDR3 is 13 residues. The V and J ends lost 6 bases and 1 base respectively, with 9 bases between them. As DNA, the CDR3 is TGTGCCAGCAGCCAAAAAGGGAACACTGAAGCTTTCTTT. Protein product: CASSQKGNTEAFF.

This clone has more than one count but fewer than ten. This rearrangement joins TRBV19 to TRBJ1-3; D is ambiguous. Germline lookup yields CDR1 LNHDA and CDR2 SQIVND (reference sequence). The V and J ends lost 8 bases and 4 bases respectively, with 12 bases between them. The CDR3 is made up of 13 amino acids. The CDR3 sequence: CASGPGWGNTIYF. In nucleotides, the CDR3 is TGTGCCAGTGGACCGGGATGGGGAAACACCATATATTTT.

The CDR3 nucleotides read TGTGCCAGCAGTTACTCGACTGGACCTGGGGCCAACGTCCTGACTTTC. It is translated as CASSYSTGPGANVLTF. The rearrangement links TRBV6-5 to TRBJ2-6, with D hard to call. Per germline, CDR1 MNHEY and CDR2 SVGAGI. Trimming took off 0 bases at V and 2 bases at J, with 8 bases between the two ends. The CDR3 sequence is 16 residues long.

This clone came up once. The chain links TRBV27 to TRBJ2-3; possible D gene TRBD2, 6 bases. Germline values: CDR1 MNHEY, CDR2 SMNVEV (reference sequence). The V end was cut by 2 bases, the J end by 0 bases, with 15 bases between. The CDR3 covers 17 residues. The CDR3 bases are TGTGCCAGCAGTTTAGGGTGGAGGGGTTCTAGCACAGATACGCAGTATTTT. Protein product: CASSLGWRGSSTDTQYF.

This clone was counted at least ten times. The chain is built from TRBV28 and TRBJ1-4; weak D call: TRBD1 (6 bases). Germline V lookup: CDR1 MDHEN, CDR2 SYDVKM. The CDR3 has 13 amino acids. The ends were cut back, 5 bases at V and 8 bases at J, with 12 bases in the middle. The CDR3 sequence: CASSHRVHEKLFF. In DNA, the CDR3 is TGTGCCAGCAGTCACAGGGTTCACGAAAAACTGTTTTTT.